This entry concerns a single TCR beta chain. This specimen belongs to a study of early T cells in non-severe SARS-CoV-2 infection. The CDR3 runs 18 residues. MiXCR, applied by TCRdb to the 5' RACE reads, yields one record per CDR3 protein. The sample records tens of thousands of distinct CDR3 sequences, 12% being singletons. Specimen: whole blood. The receptor was isolated from an adult who was a healthcare worker with PCR-confirmed SARS-CoV-2 infection or an uninfected control (not recorded which). The J gene is TRBJ1-4, the V gene TRBV21-1; the table's TRBD1 call for D was not verified on the DNA. TRBV21-1 is a pseudogene locus. CDR3 nucleotide sequence: TGTGCCAGCAGTCTGCTCCCCCGGGGCCGGGGAAGGAATGAAAAACTGTTTTTT. Its protein product is CASSLLPRGRGRNEKLFF.